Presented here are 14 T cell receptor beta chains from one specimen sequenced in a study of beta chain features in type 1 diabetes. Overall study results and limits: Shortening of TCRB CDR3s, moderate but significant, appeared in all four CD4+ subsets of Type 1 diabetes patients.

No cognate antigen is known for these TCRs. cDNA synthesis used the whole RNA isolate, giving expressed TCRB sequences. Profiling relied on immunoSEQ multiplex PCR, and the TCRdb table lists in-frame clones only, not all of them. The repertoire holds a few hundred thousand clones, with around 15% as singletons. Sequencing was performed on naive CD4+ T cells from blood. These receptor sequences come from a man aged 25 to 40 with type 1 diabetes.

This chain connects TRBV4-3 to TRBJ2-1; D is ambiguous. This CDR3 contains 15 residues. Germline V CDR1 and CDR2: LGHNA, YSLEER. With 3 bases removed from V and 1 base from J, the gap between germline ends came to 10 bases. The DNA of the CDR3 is TGCGCCAGCAGCCAGGACCACTCGTCCTACAATGAGCAGTTCTTC. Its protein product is CASSQDHSSYNEQFF.

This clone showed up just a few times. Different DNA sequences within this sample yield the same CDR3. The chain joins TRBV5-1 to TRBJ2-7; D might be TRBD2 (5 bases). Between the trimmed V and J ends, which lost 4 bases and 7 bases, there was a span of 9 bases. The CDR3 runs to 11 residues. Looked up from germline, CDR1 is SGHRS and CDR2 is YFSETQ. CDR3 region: CASSPGREQYF. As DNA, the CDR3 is TGCGCCAGCAGCCCGGGGAGAGAGCAGTACTTC.

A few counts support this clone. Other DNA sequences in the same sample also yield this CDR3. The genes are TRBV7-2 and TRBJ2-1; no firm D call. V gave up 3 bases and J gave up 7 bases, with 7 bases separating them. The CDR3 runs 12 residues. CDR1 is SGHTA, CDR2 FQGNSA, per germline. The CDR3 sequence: CASSLITNEQFF. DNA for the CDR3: TGTGCCAGCAGCTTGATAACTAATGAGCAGTTCTTC.

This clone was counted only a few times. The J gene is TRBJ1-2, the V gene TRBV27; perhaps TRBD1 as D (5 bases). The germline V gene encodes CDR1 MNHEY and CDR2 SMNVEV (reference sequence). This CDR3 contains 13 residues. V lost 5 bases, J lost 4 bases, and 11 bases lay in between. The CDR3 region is CASSLRGTYGYTF. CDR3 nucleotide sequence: TGTGCCAGCAGTCTAAGGGGAACCTATGGCTACACCTTC.

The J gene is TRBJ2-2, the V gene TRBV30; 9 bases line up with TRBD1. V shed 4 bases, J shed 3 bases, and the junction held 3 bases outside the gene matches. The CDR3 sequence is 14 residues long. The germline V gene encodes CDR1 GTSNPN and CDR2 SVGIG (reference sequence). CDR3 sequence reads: CAWNWDRDTGELFF. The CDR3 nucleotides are TGTGCCTGGAACTGGGACAGGGACACCGGGGAGCTGTTTTTT.

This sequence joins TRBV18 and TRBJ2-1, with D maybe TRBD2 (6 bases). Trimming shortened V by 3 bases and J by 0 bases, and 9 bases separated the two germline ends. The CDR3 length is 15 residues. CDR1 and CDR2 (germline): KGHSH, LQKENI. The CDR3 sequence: CASSPRESSYNEQFF. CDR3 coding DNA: TGTGCCAGCTCACCGCGGGAAAGCTCCTACAATGAGCAGTTCTTC.

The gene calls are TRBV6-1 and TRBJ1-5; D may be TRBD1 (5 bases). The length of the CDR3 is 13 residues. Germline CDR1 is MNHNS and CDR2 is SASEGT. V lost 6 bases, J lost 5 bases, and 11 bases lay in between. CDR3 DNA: TGTGCCAGCAGCCTCTGGGGGGATCAGCCCCAGCATTTT. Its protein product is CASSLWGDQPQHF.

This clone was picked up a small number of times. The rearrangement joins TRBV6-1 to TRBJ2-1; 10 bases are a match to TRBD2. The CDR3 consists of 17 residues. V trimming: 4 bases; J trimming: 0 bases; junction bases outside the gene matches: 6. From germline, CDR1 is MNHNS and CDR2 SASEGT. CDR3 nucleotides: TGTGCCAGCAGTGTCCTACTAGCGGGGAGCTCCTACAATGAGCAGTTCTTC. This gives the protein CASSVLLAGSSYNEQFF.

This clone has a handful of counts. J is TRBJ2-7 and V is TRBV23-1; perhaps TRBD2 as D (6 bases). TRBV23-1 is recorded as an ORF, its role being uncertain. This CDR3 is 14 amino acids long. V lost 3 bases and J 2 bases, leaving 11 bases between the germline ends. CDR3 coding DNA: TGCGCCAGCAGTCAGGGACGGACTACCTACGAGCAGTACTTC. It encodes CASSQGRTTYEQYF.

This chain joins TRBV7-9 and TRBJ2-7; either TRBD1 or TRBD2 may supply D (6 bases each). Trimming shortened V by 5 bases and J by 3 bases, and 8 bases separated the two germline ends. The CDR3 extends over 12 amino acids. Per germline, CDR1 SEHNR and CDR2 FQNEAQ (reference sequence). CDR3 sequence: CASSGGGYEQYF. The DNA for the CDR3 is TGTGCCAGCAGCGGAGGGGGCTACGAGCAGTACTTC.

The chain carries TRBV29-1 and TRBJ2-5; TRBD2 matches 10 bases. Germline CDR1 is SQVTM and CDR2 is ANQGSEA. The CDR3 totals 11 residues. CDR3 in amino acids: CLAGDQETQYF. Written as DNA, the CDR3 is TGCCTAGCGGGAGACCAAGAGACCCAGTACTTC.

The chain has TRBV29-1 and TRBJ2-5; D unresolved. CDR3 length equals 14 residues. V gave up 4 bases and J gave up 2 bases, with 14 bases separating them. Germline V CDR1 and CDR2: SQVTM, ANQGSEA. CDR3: CSVVGEWWQETQYF. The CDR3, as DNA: TGCAGCGTTGTCGGAGAGTGGTGGCAAGAGACCCAGTACTTC. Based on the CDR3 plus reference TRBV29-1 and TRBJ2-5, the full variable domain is SAVISQKPSRDICQRGTSLTIQCQVDSQVTMMFWYRQQPGQSLTLIATANQGSEATYESGFVIDKFPISRPNLTFSTLTVSNMSPEDSSIYLCSVVGEWWQETQYFGPGTRLLVL.

The CDR3 loop is CASSLTGLTDTQYF. The CDR3 nucleotides read TGTGCCAGCAGCCTGACAGGGCTCACAGATACGCAGTATTTT. This chain uses TRBV6-5 with TRBJ2-3; 7 nucleotides match TRBD1. The ends lost 6 bases at V and 2 bases at J; junction bases unmatched: 5. The CDR3 runs 14 residues. In germline, CDR1 is MNHEY, CDR2 SVGAGI.

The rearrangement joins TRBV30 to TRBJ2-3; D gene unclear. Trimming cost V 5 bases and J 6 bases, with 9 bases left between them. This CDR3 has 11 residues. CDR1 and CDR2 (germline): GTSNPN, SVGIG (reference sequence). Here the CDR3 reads CAWASVDTQYF. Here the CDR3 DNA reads TGTGCCTGGGCCTCTGTCGATACGCAGTATTTT.